These T cell receptor beta chains were read from a single sample in a study of T-cell reconstitution after alpha-beta-depleted transplantation in children. One entry per CDR3 protein, called by TCRdb with MiXCR from the PCR reads. The sample has about 190,000 distinct CDR3 sequences, 8.5% to 14% seen once; the top ten hold under 15%. The material was PBMCs, obtained before TCRalphabeta/CD19-depleted stem cell transplant. These receptors all stem from a boy aged 2-15 years with acute myeloid leukemia, due to receive a stem cell transplant. CDR3s leave out the opening cysteine and the closing phenylalanine or tryptophan.

CDR3: ASSSRAAGGPRYNEQF
V: TRBV5-1
J: TRBJ2-1

CDR3: SAREGGAIRGLAATYEQY
V: TRBV20-1
J: TRBJ2-7

CDR3: ASSSGRRQDSNQPQH
V: TRBV12-3/TRBV12-4
J: TRBJ1-5

CDR3: ASSLTAWDEQY
V: TRBV11-3
J: TRBJ2-7

CDR3: ASSPGTAYQETQY
V: TRBV5-1
J: TRBJ2-5

CDR3: ASSQVTGELF
V: TRBV4-2
J: TRBJ2-2

CDR3: SARDPAGGPGEQY
V: TRBV20-1
J: TRBJ2-7

CDR3: SVRGGDRAAYNEQF
V: TRBV29-1
J: TRBJ2-1

CDR3: ACCPFDAGESSYNEQF
V: TRBV3-1
J: TRBJ2-1

CDR3: ASSFMTDTQY
V: TRBV12-3/TRBV12-4
J: TRBJ2-3

CDR3: ASTPRVRALQSNEQF
V: TRBV27
J: TRBJ2-1

CDR3: SVRPADIQY
V: TRBV29-1
J: TRBJ2-4

CDR3: ASSLESSGRGAYEQY
V: TRBV5-1
J: TRBJ2-7

CDR3: ASSGQGLGQETQY
V: TRBV12-3/TRBV12-4
J: TRBJ2-5

CDR3: ASCPGRGINEQF
V: TRBV7-9
J: TRBJ2-1

CDR3: ASSPRTGELF
V: TRBV7-7
J: TRBJ2-2

CDR3: ASSQDPPDTQY
V: TRBV14
J: TRBJ2-3

CDR3: ASRRDRATNEKLF
V: TRBV5-1
J: TRBJ1-4

CDR3: SASVYVPDTQY
V: TRBV20-1
J: TRBJ2-3

CDR3: ASSPTGDTEAF
V: TRBV5-1
J: TRBJ1-1

CDR3: ASSPFFELGRLNTGELF
V: TRBV18
J: TRBJ2-2

CDR3: SASDAGKNTEAF
V: TRBV20-1
J: TRBJ1-1

CDR3: ASTQSSGANVLT
V: TRBV7-9
J: TRBJ2-6

CDR3: ASSLGWTTTDTQY
V: TRBV12-3/TRBV12-4
J: TRBJ2-3

CDR3: SVVLDTQY
V: TRBV29-1
J: TRBJ2-3

CDR3: ASSYGAGSGYT
V: TRBV12-3/TRBV12-4
J: TRBJ1-2

CDR3: ASSQDGAGTLEKLF
V: TRBV4-2
J: TRBJ1-4

CDR3: ATSKGQADTQY
V: TRBV15
J: TRBJ2-3

CDR3: ASSPGSIARETQY
V: TRBV18
J: TRBJ2-5

CDR3: ASSHPGLSYEQY
V: TRBV4-1
J: TRBJ2-7

CDR3: ASTPGGEKYEQY
V: TRBV28
J: TRBJ2-7

CDR3: ASSLVSGGLKTQY
V: TRBV12-3/TRBV12-4
J: TRBJ2-5

CDR3: ASSLGTGFGAEAF
V: TRBV7-9
J: TRBJ1-1

CDR3: ASSLRWSRTSGRIEQF
V: TRBV28
J: TRBJ2-1

CDR3: ASSQGTGWDNEQF
V: TRBV6-1
J: TRBJ2-1

CDR3: ASTPPWNTGELF
V: TRBV13
J: TRBJ2-2

CDR3: SASWDPNQPQH
V: TRBV20-1
J: TRBJ1-5

CDR3: ASSLVVSDTQY
V: TRBV5-1
J: TRBJ2-3

CDR3: SASYDYGYEQY
V: TRBV20-1
J: TRBJ2-7

CDR3: ASRVGAWQPQH
V: TRBV2
J: TRBJ1-5

CDR3: ATSTGTGTSGRAGRDTQY
V: TRBV28
J: TRBJ2-3

CDR3: ASSSDRVSTGELF
V: TRBV7-2
J: TRBJ2-2

CDR3: ASSWFNEQF
V: TRBV5-6
J: TRBJ2-1

CDR3: SPQDLYNEQF
V: TRBV29-1
J: TRBJ2-1

CDR3: ATTRRESGYNEQF
V: TRBV28
J: TRBJ2-1

CDR3: ASSLAGDATEAF
V: TRBV7-9
J: TRBJ1-1

CDR3: ASSFNRGTEAF
V: TRBV6-5
J: TRBJ1-1

CDR3: ATSSGSKNIQY
V: TRBV24-1
J: TRBJ2-4